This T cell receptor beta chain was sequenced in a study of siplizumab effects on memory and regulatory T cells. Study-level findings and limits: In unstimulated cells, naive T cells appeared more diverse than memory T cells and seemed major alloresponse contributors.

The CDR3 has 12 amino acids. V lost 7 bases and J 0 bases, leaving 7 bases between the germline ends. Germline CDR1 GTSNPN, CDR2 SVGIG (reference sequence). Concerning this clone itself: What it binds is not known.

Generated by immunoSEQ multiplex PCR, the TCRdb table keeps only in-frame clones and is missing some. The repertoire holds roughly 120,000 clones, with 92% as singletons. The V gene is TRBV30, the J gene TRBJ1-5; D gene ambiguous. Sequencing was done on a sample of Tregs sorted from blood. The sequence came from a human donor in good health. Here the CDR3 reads CASRYSNQPQHF. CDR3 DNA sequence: TGTGCCTCCAGATATAGCAATCAGCCCCAGCATTTT.